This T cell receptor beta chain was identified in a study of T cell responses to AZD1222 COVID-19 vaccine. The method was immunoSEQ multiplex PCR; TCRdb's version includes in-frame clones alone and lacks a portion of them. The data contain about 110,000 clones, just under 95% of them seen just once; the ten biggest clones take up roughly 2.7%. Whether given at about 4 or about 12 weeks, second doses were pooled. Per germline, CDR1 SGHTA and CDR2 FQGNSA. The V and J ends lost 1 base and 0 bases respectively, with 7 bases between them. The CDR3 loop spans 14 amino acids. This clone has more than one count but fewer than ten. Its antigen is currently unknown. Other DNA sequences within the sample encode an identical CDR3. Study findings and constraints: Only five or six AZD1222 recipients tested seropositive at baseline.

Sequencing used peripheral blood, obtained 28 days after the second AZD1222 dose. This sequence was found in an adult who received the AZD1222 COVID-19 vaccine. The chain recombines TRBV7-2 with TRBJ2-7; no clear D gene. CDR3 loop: CASSLGPGSYEQYF. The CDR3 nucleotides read TGTGCCAGCAGCTTAGGTCCAGGCTCCTACGAGCAGTACTTC. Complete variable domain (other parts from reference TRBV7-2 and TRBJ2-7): GAGVSQSPSNKVTEKGKDVELRCDPISGHTALYWYRQSLGQGLEFLIYFQGNSAPDKSGLPSDRFSAERTGGSVSTLTIQRTQQEDSAVYLCASSLGPGSYEQYFGPGTRLTVT.